The rows below give T cell receptor beta chains drawn from one sample of a study of T cell clonotyping in hematopoietic cell transplantation. Assay used: immunoSEQ multiplex PCR; TCRdb lists only in-frame clones, some missing. The sample yields tens of thousands of clones, more than 85% seen once. Sequenced here: PBMCs, sampled 100 days after allogeneic stem cell transplant. The origin of the receptors is a female patient aged 50-59 years who had an allogeneic stem cell transplant from a related donor, so the T cells may come from the graft donor. Some clones in this sample may be carry-over from other donors' samples. The CDR3 runs from the conserved cysteine through the conserved F or W. The D gene is left open where the match is weak. Not every row has a clone size; where given, it reads once, few, many or a size class.

d_gene,v_gene,j_gene,abundance,CDR3aa,CDR3nt
.,TRBV30,TRBJ2-5,.,CAWSERQETQYF,TGTGCCTGGAGTGAAAGGCAAGAGACCCAGTACTTC
.,TRBV6-1,TRBJ2-7,.,CASSEAPYEQYF,TGTGCCAGCAGTGAAGCGCCCTACGAGCAGTACTTC
TRBD2,TRBV2,TRBJ2-5,once,CASSEPGGRFQTQYF,TGTGCCAGCAGTGAACCGGGGGGGCGTTTTCAGACCCAGTACTTC
.,TRBV7-2,TRBJ2-7,once,CASSPQYRWSSYEQYF,TGTGCCAGCAGCCCCCAATATCGGTGGAGCTCCTACGAGCAGTACTTC
TRBD1,TRBV19,TRBJ2-7,.,CASSRDRAGYEQYF,TGTGCCAGTAGTAGGGACAGGGCCGGCTACGAGCAGTACTTC
TRBD2,TRBV11-3,TRBJ2-1,.,CASSEGGKGEQFF,TGTGCCAGCTCCGAGGGAGGGAAGGGAGAGCAGTTCTTC
.,TRBV29-1,TRBJ2-3,once,CSVSQPTDTQYF,TGCAGCGTTTCACAGCCCACAGATACGCAGTATTTT
.,TRBV7-2,TRBJ1-1,.,CASSLQVYSEAFF,TGTGCCAGCAGCTTGCAGGTATACTCTGAAGCTTTCTTT
TRBD1,TRBV30,TRBJ1-2,.,CAWGTGGDYGYTF,TGTGCCTGGGGGACAGGGGGTGACTATGGCTACACCTTC
TRBD1,TRBV2,TRBJ2-6,.,CASSGDRGTNVLTF,TGTGCCAGCAGTGGGGACAGGGGAACCAACGTCCTGACTTTC
.,TRBV18,TRBJ2-7,.,CASSPRGVGAYEQYF,TGTGCCAGCTCACCACGGGGGGTGGGGGCCTACGAGCAGTACTTC
.,TRBV7-9,TRBJ1-1,.,CASSGQGMNTEAFF,TGTGCCAGCAGCGGGCAGGGAATGAACACTGAAGCTTTCTTT
TRBD1,TRBV7-9,TRBJ1-2,.,CASSSTDRVAYGYTF,TGTGCCAGCAGCTCTACGGACAGGGTGGCCTATGGCTACACCTTC
.,TRBV29-1,TRBJ1-4,.,CSVEAPGIEKLFF,TGCAGCGTTGAAGCCCCGGGCATTGAAAAACTGTTTTTT
.,TRBV14,TRBJ1-3,.,CASSQRVSGNTIYF,TGTGCCAGCAGCCAACGGGTCTCTGGAAACACCATATATTTT
.,TRBV14,TRBJ2-3,.,CASSQNPGRAPDTQYF,TGTGCCAGCAGCCAGAATCCCGGGCGAGCTCCAGATACGCAGTATTTT
TRBD1,TRBV7-9,TRBJ1-5,.,CASSLGQGAFENQPQHF,TGTGCCAGCAGCCTGGGACAGGGGGCCTTCGAAAATCAGCCCCAGCATTTT
.,TRBV7-9,TRBJ2-7,.,CASSLEGFGVYEQYF,TGTGCCAGCAGCTTAGAAGGCTTTGGGGTCTACGAGCAGTACTTC
.,TRBV7-6,TRBJ2-1,.,CASSPAPSSYNEQFF,TGTGCCAGCAGCCCCGCACCCAGCTCCTACAATGAGCAGTTCTTC
.,TRBV21-1,TRBJ2-7,.,CASSKERQESNYEQYF,TGTGCCAGCAGCAAAGAAAGGCAGGAGTCCAACTACGAGCAGTACTTC
.,TRBV14,TRBJ1-2,.,CASSPGTGYGYTF,TGTGCCAGCAGCCCCGGGACCGGCTATGGCTACACCTTC
.,TRBV5-1,TRBJ1-2,once,CASSPAQLSGYTF,TGCGCCAGCAGCCCCGCCCAACTAAGTGGCTACACCTTC
TRBD2,TRBV5-4,TRBJ2-7,.,CASSRATSGGLYEQYF,TGTGCCAGCAGCCGCGCTACTAGCGGGGGGCTCTACGAGCAGTACTTC
.,TRBV28,TRBJ2-2,.,CASSLPGGSDLDTGELFF,TGTGCCAGCAGCCTCCCGGGGGGCTCCGACTTGGACACCGGGGAGCTGTTTTTT